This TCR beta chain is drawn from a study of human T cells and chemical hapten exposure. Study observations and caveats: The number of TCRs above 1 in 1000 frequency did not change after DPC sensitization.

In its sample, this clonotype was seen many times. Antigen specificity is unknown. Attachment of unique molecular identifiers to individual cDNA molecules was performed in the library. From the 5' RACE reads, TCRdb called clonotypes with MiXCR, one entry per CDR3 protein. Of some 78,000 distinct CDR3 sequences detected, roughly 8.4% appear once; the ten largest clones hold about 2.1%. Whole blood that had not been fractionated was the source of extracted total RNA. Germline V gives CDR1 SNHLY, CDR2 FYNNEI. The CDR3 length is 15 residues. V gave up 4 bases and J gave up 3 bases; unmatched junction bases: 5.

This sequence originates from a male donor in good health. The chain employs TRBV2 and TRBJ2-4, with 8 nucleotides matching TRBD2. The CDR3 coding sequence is TGTGCCAGCAGTGGCGGGGGGTACGACAAAAACATTCAGTACTTC. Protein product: CASSGGGYDKNIQYF.